The clone carrying this T cell receptor (beta chain) was seen once. This sample was taken from a study of cytomegalovirus exposure and HLA in healthy donors. This PCR relied on a set of 60 Vbeta primers and 13 Jbeta primers. Generated by immunoSEQ multiplex PCR, the TCRdb table keeps only in-frame clones and is missing some. The profile shows some 150,000 clones, around 67% of them singletons. Germline V CDR1 and CDR2: SQVTM, ANQGSEA. The V gene end was trimmed by 4 bases and the J gene end by 4 bases; junction bases not matched to a gene: 3. The CDR3 consists of 13 residues. This sequence was found in a man younger than 35 in good health and CMV-seropositive. The genes are TRBV29-1 and TRBJ2-1; 8 bases fit TRBD2. The specimen was PBMCs. DNA for the CDR3: TGCAGCGTTGGCGGGGGGAAGTACAATGAGCAGTTCTTC. It encodes CSVGGGKYNEQFF.